This T cell receptor (beta chain) was observed in a study of molecular identifiers for immune sequencing clone quantification. Turning to the study itself: In replicates, RNA taken from around 20,000 or 100,000 naive CD8 cells was divided five ways, and four portions underwent sequencing.

Including both end residues, the CDR3 is 12 amino acids long. Germline CDR1 is LGHNA and CDR2 is YNFKEQ. TCR libraries were built in bulk with a published protocol and specific TCR primers. TCRdb processed the PCR reads anew with MiXCR; each CDR3 protein has one entry. The repertoire holds some 100,000 distinct CDR3 sequences, with roughly a third as singletons. This clonotype was seen repeatedly, ten times or more. The final CDR3 position lacks the conserved phenylalanine or tryptophan, pointing to a likely read error. The DNA is left out, because the CDR3 cannot be placed on it with certainty; the CDR3 is given as TCRdb lists it.

The chain joins TRBV4-2 to TRBJ2-7; the DNA was not used to check the table's D call, TRBD2. The specimen was naive CD8+ T cells from blood, with Jurkat cell RNA spiked in. Subset of the sample: FACS-sorted CD8+CD4-CCR7+CD45RA+ naive T cells. This clonotype was obtained from a human donor in good health. Some libraries in this study had Jurkat cell RNA spiked in. CDR3 residues: CASSQGRTSGTG.